These 3 T cell receptor beta chains came from one sample sequenced in a study of tumor-infiltrating lymphocytes in primary liver carcinoma. Making TCR beta cDNA involved approximately 0.5 ug total RNA and a constant-region primer. Sequencing libraries for TCR beta derived from three nested multiplex PCR rounds that used slightly modified ARM-PCR. Forward primers for TRBV1-TRBV30 and a C-beta reverse primer served the first two PCR rounds, at approximately 10 cycles each. TCRdb called the multiplex PCR reads again in MiXCR, with one record for every CDR3 protein. The sample consists of approximately 110,000 distinct CDR3 sequences, 64% of them appearing once. Co-extraction of RNA and DNA was performed on about 20-32 mg of unsorted bulk tissue. The sample taken for sequencing was liver tumor tissue from sampling region 3. Stated subset: tumor region T3, left-lateral pole. The receptors were sampled from a woman aged 60-70 years with primary liver carcinoma and hepatitis B virus infection.

This clonotype appeared a single time. At one of its ends the junction is not consistent with the germline gene, which may arise from a read error. This chain connects TRBV6-1 to TRBJ1-2, with 7 bases aligning to TRBD1. CDR1 and CDR2 from the germline V gene are MNHNS and SASEGT. The CDR3 contains 15 residues. Here the CDR3 DNA reads TGTACCAGCAGTGACCCTGAGACAGGGAACTATGGCTACACCTTC. This encodes CTSSDPETGNYGYTF.

Worth noting for this clonotype: The conserved phenylalanine or tryptophan is not found at the CDR3 terminus, so this likely reflects a read error. V usage is TRBV2 and J usage is TRBJ2-7; 10 bases are shared with TRBD2. Germline CDR1 SNHLY, CDR2 FYNNEI. This CDR3 is 15 amino acids long. The CDR3 DNA is TGTGTCATCAGATCGAGGCTAGCGGGAGTAGGCGAGCAGTACTTA. Amino acid sequence: CVIRSRLAGVGEQYL.

The V gene is TRBV11-2, the J gene TRBJ2-1; TRBD2 aligns across 9 bases. Trimming at V came to 0 bases and at J to 9 bases, leaving 9 bases not matched to a gene. Germline loops: CDR1 SGHAT, CDR2 FQNNGV. The CDR3 is made up of 16 amino acids. In DNA form, the CDR3 reads TGTGCCAGCAGCTTAGAGCGGGCGGGGGGGAGCAGTGAGCAGTTCTTC. This translates into CASSLERAGGSSEQFF.